These 27 T cell receptor beta chains share one sample of origin, sequenced in a study of EBV T-cell therapy then PD-1 blockade in nasopharyngeal carcinoma. The data were produced by immunoSEQ multiplex PCR, yet TCRdb's version contains in-frame clones alone and is incomplete. Among 20,000 to 25,000 clones listed, 65% to 85% were seen once. Their cognate antigens are unknown. Described treatment: AdE1-LMPpoly-expanded autologous EBV-specific T-cell therapy followed by anti-PD-1 nivolumab. The source material was CD8+ T cells from blood, sampled at day -245 from a patient whose treatment included autologous EBV-specific T cells and nivolumab. The receptor set was obtained from a man aged 35 to 55 with nasopharyngeal carcinoma.

J is TRBJ1-2 and V is TRBV4-1; weak D call: TRBD1 (6 bases). Per the germline V gene, CDR1 is MGHRA and CDR2 is YSYEKL. The germline V and J ends were trimmed by 3 bases and 6 bases, with 8 bases remaining between them. The CDR3 runs to 12 residues. CDR3 amino acids: CASSHGQHGYTF. In DNA form, the CDR3 reads TGCGCCAGCAGCCACGGACAGCATGGCTACACCTTC.

The chain links TRBV16 to TRBJ1-1; D gene unclear. V lost 2 bases to trimming and J lost 3 bases, with 7 bases between them. Germline assignment: CDR1 KGHSY and CDR2 FQNENV. This CDR3 is 13 amino acids long. The CDR3 loop reads CASSQKGDTEAFF. CDR3 nucleotides: TGTGCCAGCAGCCAAAAAGGTGACACTGAAGCTTTCTTT.

V usage is TRBV12-3 or TRBV12-4 and J usage is TRBJ2-2; D is undetermined. V lost 6 bases and J 7 bases, leaving 6 bases between the germline ends. CDR3 size: 11 residues. Here the CDR3 DNA reads TGTGCCAGCAGCCCGGTCGGGGAGCTGTTTTTT. It yields the protein CASSPVGELFF.

This chain links TRBV24-1 with TRBJ1-3, with D unclear. Trimming stripped 10 bases from V and 0 bases from J, with 6 bases between. The CDR3 sequence is 12 residues long. Germline assignment: CDR1 KGHDR and CDR2 SFDVKD. The CDR3 here is CATMDSGNTIYF. CDR3 DNA sequence: TGTGCCACAATGGACTCTGGAAACACCATATATTTT.

The V and J genes are TRBV28 and TRBJ1-5; D is undetermined. V lost 8 bases to trimming and J lost 3 bases, with 2 bases between them. The CDR3 length is 10 residues. CDR1 and CDR2 from the germline V gene are MDHEN and SYDVKM. The DNA for the CDR3 is TGTGCCAGCGCCAATCAGCCCCAGCATTTT. It specifies CASANQPQHF.

The chain is built from TRBV7-2 and TRBJ1-5; the D gene is possibly TRBD1 (6 bases). The V gene lost 4 bases and the J gene lost 4 bases, with 11 bases spanning the gap. The CDR3 sequence is 14 residues long. Germline V CDR1 and CDR2: SGHTA, FQGNSA. This chain's CDR3 is CASSSGAGNQPQHF. CDR3 nucleotides: TGTGCCAGCAGCTCAGGGGCGGGGAATCAGCCCCAGCATTTT.

The gene calls are TRBV4-3 and TRBJ2-7, with 7 bases matching TRBD1. With V trimmed by 3 bases and J by 6 bases, 2 bases remained unmatched. CDR1 is LGHNA, CDR2 YSLEER, per germline. CDR3 length: 12 amino acids. This CDR3 reads CASSHTGVEQYF. CDR3 nucleotides: TGCGCCAGCAGCCATACAGGGGTCGAGCAGTACTTC.

This sequence joins TRBV7-9 and TRBJ2-3, with D possibly TRBD1 on 5 matching bases. With 5 bases removed from V and 5 bases from J, the gap between germline ends came to 17 bases. The CDR3 has 15 residues. Germline CDR1 SEHNR, CDR2 FQNEAQ (reference sequence). The CDR3 nucleotides are TGTGCCAGCAGCCCCTCCCAGGGCTATGGAGATACGCAGTATTTT. This sequence encodes CASSPSQGYGDTQYF.

The V gene is TRBV6-2 or TRBV6-3, the J gene TRBJ2-7; D is ambiguous. This CDR3 spans 10 amino acids. V shed 6 bases and J shed 4 bases, with 4 bases lying between them. Germline V lookup: CDR1 MNHEY, CDR2 SVGEGT. CDR3 sequence: CASSGYEQYF. The DNA of the CDR3 is TGTGCCAGCAGCGGGTACGAGCAGTACTTC.

The J gene is TRBJ1-2, the V gene TRBV4-3; weak D call: TRBD1 (5 bases). V was pared by 3 bases and J by 2 bases, with 16 bases between. Germline V gene sequence: CDR1 LGHNA, CDR2 YSLEER. The CDR3 is 16 residues long. CDR3 protein: CASSQPSRDPNYGYTF. The CDR3, as DNA: TGCGCCAGCAGCCAGCCCTCCCGGGACCCAAACTATGGCTACACCTTC.

Here the CDR3 reads CASSPPWLADEAFF. The CDR3 DNA reads TGTGCCAGCTCACCACCGTGGTTGGCAGATGAAGCTTTCTTT. This chain connects TRBV18 to TRBJ1-1; no reliable D call. The CDR3 is made up of 14 amino acids. Germline lookup yields CDR1 KGHSH and CDR2 LQKENI. V lost 0 bases and J lost 7, with 12 bases in between. Full variable domain (rest looked up from reference TRBV18 and TRBJ1-1): NAGVMQNPRHLVRRRGQEARLRCSPMKGHSHVYWYRQLPEEGLKFMVYLQKENIIDESGMPKERFSAEFPKEGPSILRIQQVVRGDSAAYFCASSPPWLADEAFFGQGTRLTVV.

Note on this clone: The same CDR3 can be traced to other DNA sequences in this sample. This chain links TRBV2 with TRBJ2-7; 7 nucleotides match TRBD1. This CDR3 is built from 14 residues. After removal of 3 bases from V and 7 bases from J, the junction contained 9 bases not matched to a gene. From germline, CDR1 is SNHLY and CDR2 FYNNEI. The CDR3, as DNA: TGTGCCAGCAGTGAGAAGGGGACAGTACGAGAGCAGTACTTC. It encodes CASSEKGTVREQYF.

CDR3 region: CASSLSGTGHEQYF. Written as DNA, the CDR3 is TGTGCCAGCAGCTTGTCCGGGACAGGGCACGAGCAGTACTTC. This chain joins TRBV5-4 and TRBJ2-7; 9 nucleotides line up with TRBD1. CDR1 and CDR2 (germline): SGHNT, YYREEE (reference sequence). The CDR3 covers 14 residues. The J segment lost 5 bases and the V segment lost 1 base, leaving 4 bases of the junction unmatched. Full variable domain (outside the CDR3, taken from reference TRBV5-4 and TRBJ2-7): ETGVTQSPTHLIKTRGQQVTLRCSSQSGHNTVSWYQQALGQGPQFIFQYYREEENGRGNFPPRFSGLQFPNYSSELNVNALELDDSALYLCASSLSGTGHEQYFGPGTRLTVT.

This chain links TRBV27 with TRBJ1-2; 7 bases are a match to TRBD1. This CDR3 comprises 14 residues. Looked up from germline, CDR1 is MNHEY and CDR2 is SMNVEV (reference sequence). With V trimmed by 3 bases and J by 4 bases, 5 bases remained unmatched. The CDR3 coding sequence is TGTGCCAGCAGTTTTTCCGGGACAGCCTATGGCTACACCTTC. Translating it yields CASSFSGTAYGYTF.

The chain uses TRBV9 and TRBJ1-2; TRBD1 might be the D (5 bases). The germline V gene encodes CDR1 SGDLS and CDR2 YYNGEE. The CDR3 spans 11 residues. Between the trimmed V and J ends, which lost 2 bases and 10 bases, there was a span of 9 bases. CDR3 amino acids: CASSVDSYYTF. Written as DNA, the CDR3 is TGTGCCAGCAGCGTTGACAGCTACTACACCTTC.

This chain connects TRBV7-8 to TRBJ2-3; TRBD2 matches 9 bases. V shed 6 bases, J shed 4 bases, and the junction held 14 bases outside the gene matches. CDR1 and CDR2 (germline): SGHVS, FQNEAQ. This CDR3 has 17 amino acids. CDR3 loop: CASSQISTAGGADTQYF. The CDR3 bases are TGTGCCAGCAGTCAAATCTCCACAGCGGGGGGCGCAGATACGCAGTATTTT. Full variable domain (remainder filled in from reference TRBV7-8 and TRBJ2-3): GAGVSQSPRYKVAKRGQDVALRCDPISGHVSLFWYQQALGQGPEFLTYFQNEAQLDKSGLPSDRFFAERPEGSVSTLKIQRTQQEDSAVYLCASSQISTAGGADTQYFGPGTRLTVL.

The chain combines TRBV6-5 with TRBJ2-7, with 7 bases identical to TRBD1. CDR3 size: 13 residues. Germline V gives CDR1 MNHEY, CDR2 SVGAGI. The V gene end was trimmed by 5 bases and the J gene end by 3 bases; junction bases not matched to a gene: 4. In DNA, the CDR3 is TGTGCCAGCAGTCGGACAGGATTCTACGAGCAGTACTTC. Translating gives CASSRTGFYEQYF.

The chain couples TRBV27 to TRBJ1-1; 7 positions agree with TRBD1. Trimming took 7 bases from V and 3 from J; bases not matched to a gene: 11. This CDR3 has 15 amino acids. CDR1 and CDR2 from the germline V gene are MNHEY and SMNVEV (reference sequence). CDR3 DNA: TGTGCCAGCAACGAGGGGGCCTCCCCTTACACTGAAGCTTTCTTT. It yields the protein CASNEGASPYTEAFF.

The gene calls are TRBV5-1 and TRBJ1-1; TRBD1 is a possible D gene (5 bases). The CDR3 length is 20 residues. Trimming stripped 1 base from V and 0 bases from J, with 25 bases between. Germline lookup yields CDR1 SGHRS and CDR2 YFSETQ. DNA of the CDR3: TGCGCCAGCAGCTTGAGAGGTCCTGGAGGACAATCCTTCATGAACACTGAAGCTTTCTTT. Its protein is CASSLRGPGGQSFMNTEAFF.

The chain is built from TRBV12-3 or TRBV12-4 and TRBJ1-1, with D unresolved. This CDR3 is built from 12 residues. Trimming shortened V by 6 bases and J by 3 bases, and 8 bases separated the two germline ends. CDR3 residues: CASSPGYTEAFF. In nucleotides, the CDR3 is TGTGCCAGCAGCCCGGGATACACTGAAGCTTTCTTT.

The rearrangement joins TRBV9 to TRBJ1-1; tentatively, D is TRBD1 (5 bases). The CDR3 sequence is 13 residues long. The germline CDR1 and CDR2 sequences are SGDLS and YYNGEE. V shed 5 bases and J shed 3 bases, with 11 bases lying between them. CDR3 coding DNA: TGTGCCAGCAGACAGGACGGGGACACTGAAGCTTTCTTT. Its protein is CASRQDGDTEAFF. The full variable domain, in which reference TRBV9 and TRBJ1-1 provide the parts outside the CDR3, is DSGVTQTPKHLITATGQRVTLRCSPRSGDLSVYWYQQSLDQGLQFLIQYYNGEERAKGNILERFSAQQFPDLHSELNLSSLELGDSALYFCASRQDGDTEAFFGQGTRLTVV.

V and J are TRBV6-5 and TRBJ1-2; 10 bases match TRBD1. CDR1 MNHEY and CDR2 SVGAGI come from the germline V gene. This CDR3 contains 14 residues. Trimming removed 6 bases from V and 6 bases from J; junction bases left unmatched: 7. The chain's CDR3 is CASSGTGASDGYTF. CDR3 nucleotides: TGTGCCAGCAGCGGGACAGGGGCCTCAGATGGCTACACCTTC.

In regard to this clone: This sample also contains other DNA sequences that code for the same CDR3. The J gene is TRBJ1-1, the V gene TRBV5-4; D remains ambiguous. Trimming stripped 4 bases from V and 2 bases from J, with 3 bases between. Germline V CDR1 and CDR2: SGHNT, YYREEE (reference sequence). The CDR3 totals 11 residues. In nucleotides, the CDR3 is TGTGCCAGCAGCCTCAACACTGAAGCTTTCTTT. This translates into CASSLNTEAFF.

V is TRBV29-1 and J is TRBJ1-2; D is unresolved. V dropped 6 bases and J dropped 7 bases, with 3 bases sitting between them. Germline V gene lookup returns CDR1 SQVTM and CDR2 ANQGSEA. The CDR3 sequence is 8 residues long. CDR3: CSVPGYTF. The CDR3 DNA reads TGCAGCGTCCCTGGCTACACCTTC.

The chain joins TRBV28 to TRBJ1-4, with D possibly being TRBD1 (6 bases). The germline CDR1 and CDR2 sequences are MDHEN and SYDVKM. V lost 4 bases and J lost 0, with 9 bases in between. This CDR3 comprises 15 residues. The CDR3 nucleotides are TGTGCCAGCAGTTCTCGGACAGCAACTAATGAAAAACTGTTTTTT. Its translation: CASSSRTATNEKLFF.

Points on this clone: Its ends do not fully match the called genes, so a read error is possible. CDR3 residues: CVSRSPKGDHEQYF. The CDR3 DNA reads as TGTGTCAGCAGGTCCCCTAAGGGGGACCACGAGCAGTACTTC. The chain uses TRBV6-5 and TRBJ2-7, with a possible D match to TRBD1 (6 bases). Germline loops: CDR1 MNHEY, CDR2 SVGAGI. The length of the CDR3 is 14 residues.

The V gene is TRBV4-1, the J gene TRBJ1-3, with a weak D call TRBD1 (5 bases). Germline V gene lookup returns CDR1 MGHRA and CDR2 YSYEKL. The V end was cut by 2 bases, the J end by 0 bases, with 14 bases between. This CDR3 contains 17 residues. The CDR3 is CASSQSKGAASGNTIYF. CDR3 bases: TGCGCCAGCAGCCAAAGTAAAGGGGCCGCCTCTGGAAACACCATATATTTT.